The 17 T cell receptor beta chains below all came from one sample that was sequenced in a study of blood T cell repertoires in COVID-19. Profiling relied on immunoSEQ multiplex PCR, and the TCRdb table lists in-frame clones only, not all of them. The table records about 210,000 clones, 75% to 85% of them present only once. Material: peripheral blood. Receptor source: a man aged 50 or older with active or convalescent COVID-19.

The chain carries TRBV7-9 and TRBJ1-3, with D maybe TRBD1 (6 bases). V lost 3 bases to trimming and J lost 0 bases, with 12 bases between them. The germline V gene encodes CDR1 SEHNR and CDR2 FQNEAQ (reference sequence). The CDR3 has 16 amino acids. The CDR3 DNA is TGTGCCAGCAGCTTTCTAGGGGACACCTCTGGAAACACCATATATTTT. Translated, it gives CASSFLGDTSGNTIYF.

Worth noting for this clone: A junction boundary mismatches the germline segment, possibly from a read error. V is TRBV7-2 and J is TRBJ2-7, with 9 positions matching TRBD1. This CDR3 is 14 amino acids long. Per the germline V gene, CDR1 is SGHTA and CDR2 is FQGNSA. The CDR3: CASNLQGASHEQYF. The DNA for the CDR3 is TGTGCCAGCAACTTACAGGGGGCGTCCCACGAGCAGTACTTC.

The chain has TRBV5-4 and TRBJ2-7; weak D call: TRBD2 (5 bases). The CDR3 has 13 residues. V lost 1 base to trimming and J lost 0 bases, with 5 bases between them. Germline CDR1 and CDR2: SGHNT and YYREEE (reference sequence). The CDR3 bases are TGTGCCAGCAGCTTGCGGGGCTCCTACGAGCAGTACGTC. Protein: CASSLRGSYEQYV.

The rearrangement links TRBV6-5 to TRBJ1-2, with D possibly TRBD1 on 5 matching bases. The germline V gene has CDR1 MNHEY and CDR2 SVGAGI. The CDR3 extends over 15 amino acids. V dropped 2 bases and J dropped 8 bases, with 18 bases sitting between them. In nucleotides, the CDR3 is TGTGCCAGCAGTTACACCCATGGGGCAGTGGAGGGCTACACCTTC. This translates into CASSYTHGAVEGYTF.

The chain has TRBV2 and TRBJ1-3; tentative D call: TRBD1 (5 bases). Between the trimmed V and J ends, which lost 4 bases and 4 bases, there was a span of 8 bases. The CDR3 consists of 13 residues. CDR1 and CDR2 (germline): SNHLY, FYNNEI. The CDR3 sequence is CASSGDSGNTIYF. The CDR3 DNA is TGTGCCAGCAGTGGGGACTCGGGAAACACCATATATTTT.

DNA of the CDR3: TGTGCCAGCAGTTACTCGAAGCAGGGGTACGAGCAGTACTTC. Protein: CASSYSKQGYEQYF. V gene TRBV6-5 combines with J gene TRBJ2-7; the D gene is possibly TRBD1 (6 bases). CDR1 and CDR2 from the germline V gene are MNHEY and SVGAGI. The V end was cut by 0 bases, the J end by 4 bases, with 10 bases between. This CDR3 has 14 amino acids.

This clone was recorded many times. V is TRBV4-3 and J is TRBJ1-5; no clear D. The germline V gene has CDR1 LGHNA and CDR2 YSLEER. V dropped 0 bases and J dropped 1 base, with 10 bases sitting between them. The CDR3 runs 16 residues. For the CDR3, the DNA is TGCGCCAGCAGCCAAGATCGCGGCGCGAGCAATCAGCCCCAGCATTTT. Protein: CASSQDRGASNQPQHF.

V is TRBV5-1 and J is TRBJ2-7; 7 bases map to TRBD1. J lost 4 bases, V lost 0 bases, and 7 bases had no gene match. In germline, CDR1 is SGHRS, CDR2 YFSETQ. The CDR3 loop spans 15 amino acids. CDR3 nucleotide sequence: TGCGCCAGCAGCTTGGGGGACAGTTGGGTGTACGAGCAGTACTTC. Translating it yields CASSLGDSWVYEQYF.

DNA for the CDR3: TGCGCCAGCAGCAGTCCCCCGACTAGCGGGAGGGCGCGGGATACGCAGTATTTT. It codes for CASSSPPTSGRARDTQYF. The chain joins TRBV5-1 to TRBJ2-3, with 14 bases fitting TRBD2. Germline CDR1 reads SGHRS; CDR2 reads YFSETQ. Losses at the gene ends were 4 bases for V and 6 bases for J; bases not matched to a gene: 13. CDR3 length: 18 amino acids.

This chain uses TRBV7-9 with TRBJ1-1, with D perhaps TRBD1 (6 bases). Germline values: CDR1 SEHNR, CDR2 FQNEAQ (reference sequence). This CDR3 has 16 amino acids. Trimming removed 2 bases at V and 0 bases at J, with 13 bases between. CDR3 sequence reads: CASSLPKDSLNTEAFF. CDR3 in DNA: TGTGCCAGCAGCTTACCCAAGGACAGCCTGAACACTGAAGCTTTCTTT.

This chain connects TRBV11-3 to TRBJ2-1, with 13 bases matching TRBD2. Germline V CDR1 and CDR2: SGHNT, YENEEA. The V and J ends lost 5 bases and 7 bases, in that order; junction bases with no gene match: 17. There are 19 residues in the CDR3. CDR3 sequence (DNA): TGTGCCAGCAGCCTGGGGCCGGCAGCTACTAGCGGGGGGGCGAATGAGCAGTTCTTC. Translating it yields CASSLGPAATSGGANEQFF.

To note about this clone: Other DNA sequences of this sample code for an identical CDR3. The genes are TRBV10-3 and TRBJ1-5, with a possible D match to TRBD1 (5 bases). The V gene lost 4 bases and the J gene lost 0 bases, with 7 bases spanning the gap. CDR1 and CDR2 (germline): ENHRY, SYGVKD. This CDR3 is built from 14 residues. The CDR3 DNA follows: TGTGCCATCAGTGCAGGGCTTAGCAATCAGCCCCAGCATTTT. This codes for CAISAGLSNQPQHF.

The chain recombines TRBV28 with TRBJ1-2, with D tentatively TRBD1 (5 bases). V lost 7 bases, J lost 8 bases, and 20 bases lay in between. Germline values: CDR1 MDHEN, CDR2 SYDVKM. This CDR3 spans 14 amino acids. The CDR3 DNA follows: TGTGCCAGCACCCTACCCGGAGGGGCAGGCGGCTACACCTTC. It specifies CASTLPGGAGGYTF.

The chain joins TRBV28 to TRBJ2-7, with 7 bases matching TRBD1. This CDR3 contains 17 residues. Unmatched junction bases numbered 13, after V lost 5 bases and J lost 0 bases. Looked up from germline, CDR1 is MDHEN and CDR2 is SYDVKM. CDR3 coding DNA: TGTGCCAGCAGTCGCCGCCCGGGACAGCTTAGCTCCTACGAGCAGTACTTC. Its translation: CASSRRPGQLSSYEQYF.

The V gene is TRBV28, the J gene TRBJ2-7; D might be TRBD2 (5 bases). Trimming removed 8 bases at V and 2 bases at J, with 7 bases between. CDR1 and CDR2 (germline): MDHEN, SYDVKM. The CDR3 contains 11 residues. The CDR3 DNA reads TGTGCCAGCGGCGGGCCCTACGAGCAGTACTTC. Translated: CASGGPYEQYF.

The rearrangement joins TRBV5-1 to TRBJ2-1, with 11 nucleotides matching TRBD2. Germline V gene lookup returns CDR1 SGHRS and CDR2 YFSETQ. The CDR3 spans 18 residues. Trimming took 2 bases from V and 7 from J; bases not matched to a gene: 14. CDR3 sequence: CASSLSRDSGRALNEQFF. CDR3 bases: TGCGCCAGCAGCTTATCAAGGGATAGCGGGAGGGCCCTTAATGAGCAGTTCTTC.

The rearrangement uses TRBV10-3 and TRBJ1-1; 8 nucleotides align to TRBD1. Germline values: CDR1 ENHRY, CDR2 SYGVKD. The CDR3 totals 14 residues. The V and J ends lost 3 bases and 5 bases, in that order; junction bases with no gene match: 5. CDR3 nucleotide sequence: TGTGCCATCAGTGAAAGGACAGGGATAACTGAAGCTTTCTTT. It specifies CAISERTGITEAFF.